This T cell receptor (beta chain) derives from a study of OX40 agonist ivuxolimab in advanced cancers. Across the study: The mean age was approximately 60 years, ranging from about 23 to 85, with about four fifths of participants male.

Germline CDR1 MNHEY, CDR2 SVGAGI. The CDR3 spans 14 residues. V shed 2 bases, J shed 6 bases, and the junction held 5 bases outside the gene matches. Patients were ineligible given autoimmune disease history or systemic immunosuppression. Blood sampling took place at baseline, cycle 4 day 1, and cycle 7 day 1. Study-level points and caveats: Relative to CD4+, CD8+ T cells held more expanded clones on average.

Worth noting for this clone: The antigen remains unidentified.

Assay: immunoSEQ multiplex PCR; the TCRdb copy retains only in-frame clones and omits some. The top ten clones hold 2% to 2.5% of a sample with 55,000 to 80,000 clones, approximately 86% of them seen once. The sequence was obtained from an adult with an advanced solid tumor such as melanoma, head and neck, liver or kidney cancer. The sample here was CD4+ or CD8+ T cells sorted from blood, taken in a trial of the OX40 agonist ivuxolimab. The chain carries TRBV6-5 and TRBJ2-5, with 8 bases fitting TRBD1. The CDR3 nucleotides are TGTGCCAGCAGTTACGGACAGGGAAGACAGACCCAGTACTTC. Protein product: CASSYGQGRQTQYF.